This TCR beta chain was documented in a study of brain T cells in children with intractable seizures. Study conclusions and caveats: Patients' HCMV serostatus was unknown; virus specificity rests on CDR3 similarity alone. Known viral epitope-specific CDR3s closely matched each case's top public brain CDR3. Pre-surgery blood may have been undersampled, hiding some clones.

The table came from immunoSEQ multiplex PCR; TCRdb's copy has only in-frame clones and leaves some out. Found here are roughly 8,700 clones, 69% of them singletons; the top ten hold more than 15%. The sequenced cases were selected for having the highest brain T cell transcript signatures. This CDR3 is 13 amino acids long. Trimming took off 4 bases at V and 5 bases at J, with 8 bases between the two ends. Germline V gene data show CDR1 as KGHDR and CDR2 as SFDVKD. This clone has just a few counts. Its antigen is unidentified. The sequence was collected from a girl aged 2-10 years with tuberous sclerosis and intractable seizures. The sample here was resected brain tissue, taken at surgery. The J gene is TRBJ2-1, the V gene TRBV24-1; D may be TRBD1 (5 bases). CDR3 residues: CATSDRENNEQFF. The CDR3 DNA sequence: TGTGCCACCAGTGACAGGGAAAACAATGAGCAGTTCTTC.